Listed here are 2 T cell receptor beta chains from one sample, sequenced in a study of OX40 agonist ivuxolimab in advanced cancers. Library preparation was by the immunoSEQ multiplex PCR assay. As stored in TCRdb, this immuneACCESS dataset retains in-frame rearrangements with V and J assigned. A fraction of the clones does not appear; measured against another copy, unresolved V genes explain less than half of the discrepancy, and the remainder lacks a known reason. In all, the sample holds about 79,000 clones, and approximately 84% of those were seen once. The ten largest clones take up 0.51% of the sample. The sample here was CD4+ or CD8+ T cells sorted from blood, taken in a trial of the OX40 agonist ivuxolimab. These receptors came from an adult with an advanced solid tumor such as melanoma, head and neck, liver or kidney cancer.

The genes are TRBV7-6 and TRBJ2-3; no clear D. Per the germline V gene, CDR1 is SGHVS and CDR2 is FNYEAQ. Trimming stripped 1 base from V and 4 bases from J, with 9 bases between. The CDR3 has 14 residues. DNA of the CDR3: TGTGCCAGCAGCTTAGACACCCCCCCAGATACGCAGTATTTT. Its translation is CASSLDTPPDTQYF.

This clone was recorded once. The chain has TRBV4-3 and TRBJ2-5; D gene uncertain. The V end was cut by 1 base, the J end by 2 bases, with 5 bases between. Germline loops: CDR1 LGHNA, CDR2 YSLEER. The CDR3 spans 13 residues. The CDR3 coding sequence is TGCGCCAGCAGCCAAGGTATTCAAGAGACCCAGTACTTC. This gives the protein CASSQGIQETQYF.